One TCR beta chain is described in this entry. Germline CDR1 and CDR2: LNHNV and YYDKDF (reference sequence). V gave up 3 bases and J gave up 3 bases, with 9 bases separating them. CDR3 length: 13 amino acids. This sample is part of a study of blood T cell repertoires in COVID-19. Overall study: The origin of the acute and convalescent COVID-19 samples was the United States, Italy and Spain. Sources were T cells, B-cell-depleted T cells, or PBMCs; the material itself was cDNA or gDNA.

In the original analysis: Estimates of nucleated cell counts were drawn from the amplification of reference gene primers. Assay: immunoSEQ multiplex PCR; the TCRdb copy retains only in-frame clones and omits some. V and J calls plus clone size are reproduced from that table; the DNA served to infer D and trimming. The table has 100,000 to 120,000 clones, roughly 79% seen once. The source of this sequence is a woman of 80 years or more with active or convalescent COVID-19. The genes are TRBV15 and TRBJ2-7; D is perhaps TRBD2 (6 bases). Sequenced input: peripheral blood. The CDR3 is CATSSGGNYEQYF. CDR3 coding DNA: TGTGCCACCAGCAGCGGAGGGAACTACGAGCAGTACTTC.